The entry below describes one TCR beta chain. Antigen specificity is unknown. One junction end disagrees with the germline gene, perhaps due to a read error. This record belongs to a study of tumor and adjacent non-tumor tissue in lung cancer. Looking at the study overall: Patients were aged about 31 to 85, some 10 men and 4 to 6 women, stage I to III. Points from the study as a whole: Normal lung showed higher cumulative top 100 clone frequency than tumor. Significantly higher TCR diversity was found in tumor than normal lung.

No cell sorting was done before RNA was extracted from the tissue. The library came from three nested PCR rounds adapted from ARM-PCR protocols. Using its own MiXCR run on the multiplex PCR reads, TCRdb lists one record per CDR3 protein. This table holds about 93,000 distinct CDR3 sequences, around three fifths found once. Sequencing was done on a sample of lung tumor tissue. The receptor was isolated from a man aged 65-85 years with non-small cell lung cancer.

CDR3 sequence reads: CASSIGPETGRIVSGANVLSF. Written as DNA, the CDR3 is TGTGCCAGCAGCATCGGACCCGAGACAGGACGGATTGTCTCTGGGGCCAACGTCCTGAGTTTC. J is TRBJ2-6 and V is TRBV5-4; a possible D gene is TRBD1 (6 bases). CDR1 is SGHNT and CDR2 is YYREEE in the germline V gene (reference sequence). This CDR3 is built from 21 residues. The whole variable domain, remainder taken from reference TRBV5-4 and TRBJ2-6, is ETGVTQSPTHLIKTRGQQVTLRCSSQSGHNTVSWYQQALGQGPQFIFQYYREEENGRGNFPPRFSGLQFPNYSSELNVNALELDDSALYLCASSIGPETGRIVSGANVLSFGAGSRLTVL.